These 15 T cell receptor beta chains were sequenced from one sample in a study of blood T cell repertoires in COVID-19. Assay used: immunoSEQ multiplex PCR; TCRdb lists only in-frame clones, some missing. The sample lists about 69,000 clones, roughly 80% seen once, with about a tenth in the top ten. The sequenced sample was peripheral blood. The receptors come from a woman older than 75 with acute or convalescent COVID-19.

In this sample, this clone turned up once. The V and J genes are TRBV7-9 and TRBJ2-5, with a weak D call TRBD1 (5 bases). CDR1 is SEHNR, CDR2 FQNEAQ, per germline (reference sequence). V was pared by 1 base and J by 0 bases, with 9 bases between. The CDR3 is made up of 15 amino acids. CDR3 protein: CASSLVGRDQETQYF. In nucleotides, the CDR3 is TGTGCCAGCAGCTTAGTTGGCAGGGACCAAGAGACCCAGTACTTC.

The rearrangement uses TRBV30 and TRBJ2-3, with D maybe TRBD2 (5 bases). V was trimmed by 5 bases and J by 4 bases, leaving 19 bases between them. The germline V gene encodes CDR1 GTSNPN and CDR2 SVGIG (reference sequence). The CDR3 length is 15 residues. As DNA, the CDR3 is TGTGCCTGGCAACCGGGAAGGAACATCCCAGATACGCAGTATTTT. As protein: CAWQPGRNIPDTQYF.

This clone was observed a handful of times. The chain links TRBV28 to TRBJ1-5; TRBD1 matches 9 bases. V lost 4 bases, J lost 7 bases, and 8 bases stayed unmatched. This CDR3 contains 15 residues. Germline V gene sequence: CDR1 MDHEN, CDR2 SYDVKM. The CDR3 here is CASSWDRAGRQPQHF. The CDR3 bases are TGTGCCAGCAGTTGGGACAGGGCCGGCCGCCAGCCCCAGCATTTT.

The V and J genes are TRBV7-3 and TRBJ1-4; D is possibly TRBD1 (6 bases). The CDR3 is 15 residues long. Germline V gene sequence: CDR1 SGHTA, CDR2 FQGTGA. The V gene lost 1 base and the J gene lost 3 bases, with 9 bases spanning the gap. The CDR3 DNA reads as TGTGCCAGCAGCTTAAGGCCAGGGGCTAATGAAAAACTGTTTTTT. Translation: CASSLRPGANEKLFF.

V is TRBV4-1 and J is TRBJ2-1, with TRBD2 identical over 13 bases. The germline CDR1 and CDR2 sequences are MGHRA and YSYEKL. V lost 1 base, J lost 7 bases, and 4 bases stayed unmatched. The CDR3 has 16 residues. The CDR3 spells CASSQVTSGGRNEQFF. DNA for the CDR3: TGCGCCAGCAGCCAAGTGACTAGCGGGGGGAGGAATGAGCAGTTCTTC.

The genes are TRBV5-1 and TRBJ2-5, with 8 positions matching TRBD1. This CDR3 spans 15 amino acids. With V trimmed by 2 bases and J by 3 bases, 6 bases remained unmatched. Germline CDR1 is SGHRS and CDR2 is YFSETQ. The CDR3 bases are TGCGCCAGCAGCTTTGGGACAGGACTAAAAGAGACCCAGTACTTC. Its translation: CASSFGTGLKETQYF. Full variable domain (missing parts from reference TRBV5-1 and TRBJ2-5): KAGVTQTPRYLIKTRGQQVTLSCSPISGHRSVSWYQQTPGQGLQFLFEYFSETQRNKGNFPGRFSGRQFSNSRSEMNVSTLELGDSALYLCASSFGTGLKETQYFGPGTRLLVL.

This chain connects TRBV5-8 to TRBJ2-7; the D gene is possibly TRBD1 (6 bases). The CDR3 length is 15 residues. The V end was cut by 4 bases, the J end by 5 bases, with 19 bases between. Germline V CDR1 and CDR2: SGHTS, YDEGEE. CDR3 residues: CASSPDRVWSNEQYF. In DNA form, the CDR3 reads TGTGCCAGCAGCCCGGACAGAGTGTGGAGTAACGAGCAGTACTTC.

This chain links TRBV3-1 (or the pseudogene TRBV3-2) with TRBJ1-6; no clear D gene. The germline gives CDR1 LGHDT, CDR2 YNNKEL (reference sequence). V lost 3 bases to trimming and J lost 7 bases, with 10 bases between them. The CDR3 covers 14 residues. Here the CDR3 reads CASSHGSGNSPLHF. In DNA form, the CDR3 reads TGTGCCAGCAGCCACGGGAGTGGAAATTCACCCCTCCACTTT.

CDR3: CASGLVHDTQYF. The CDR3 nucleotides read TGTGCTAGTGGTTTGGTACATGATACGCAGTATTTT. The chain links TRBV12-5 to TRBJ2-3; D not resolved. CDR1 is LGHNT and CDR2 is FRNRAP in the germline V gene. The CDR3 covers 12 residues. V dropped 0 bases and J dropped 6 bases, with 4 bases sitting between them.

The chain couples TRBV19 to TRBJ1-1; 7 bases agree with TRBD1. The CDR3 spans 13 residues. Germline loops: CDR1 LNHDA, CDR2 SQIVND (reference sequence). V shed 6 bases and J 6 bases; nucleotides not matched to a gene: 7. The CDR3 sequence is CASRSDRVSEAFF. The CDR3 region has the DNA TGTGCCAGTAGGTCCGACAGGGTATCTGAAGCTTTCTTT.

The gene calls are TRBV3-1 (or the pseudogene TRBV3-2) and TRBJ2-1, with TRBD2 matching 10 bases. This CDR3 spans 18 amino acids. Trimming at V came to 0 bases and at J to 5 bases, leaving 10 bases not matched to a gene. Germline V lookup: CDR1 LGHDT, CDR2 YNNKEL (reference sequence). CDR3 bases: TGTGCCAGCAGCCAAGATCCGAGCGGGGGGGCCCCCCACAATGAGCAGTTCTTC. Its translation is CASSQDPSGGAPHNEQFF.

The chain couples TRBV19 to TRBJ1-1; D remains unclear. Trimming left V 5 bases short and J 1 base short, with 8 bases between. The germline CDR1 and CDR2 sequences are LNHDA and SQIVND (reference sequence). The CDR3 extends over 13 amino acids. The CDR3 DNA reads TGTGCCAGTAGTCGACGGGAGAACACTGAAGCTTTCTTT. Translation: CASSRRENTEAFF.

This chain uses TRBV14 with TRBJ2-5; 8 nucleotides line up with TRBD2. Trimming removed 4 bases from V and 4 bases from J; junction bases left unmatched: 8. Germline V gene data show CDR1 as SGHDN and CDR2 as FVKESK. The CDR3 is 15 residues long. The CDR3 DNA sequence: TGTGCCAGCAGCCCGCGAGCGGGGGAGCGAGAGACCCAGTACTTC. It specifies CASSPRAGERETQYF.

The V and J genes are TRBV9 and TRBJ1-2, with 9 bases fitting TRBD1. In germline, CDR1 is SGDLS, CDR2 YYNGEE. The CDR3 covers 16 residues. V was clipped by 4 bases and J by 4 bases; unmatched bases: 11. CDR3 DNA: TGTGCCAGCAGCTTATCGGGACAGGGAACCTTCTATGGCTACACCTTC. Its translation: CASSLSGQGTFYGYTF.

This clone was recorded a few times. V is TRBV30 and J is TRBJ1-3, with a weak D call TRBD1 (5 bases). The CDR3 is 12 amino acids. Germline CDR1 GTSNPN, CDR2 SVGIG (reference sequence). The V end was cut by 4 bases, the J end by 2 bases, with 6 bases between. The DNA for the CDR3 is TGTGCCTGGACAGGGACTGGAAACACCATATATTTT. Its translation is CAWTGTGNTIYF. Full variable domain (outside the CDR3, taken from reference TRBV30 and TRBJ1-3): SQTIHQWPATLVQPVGSPLSLECTVEGTSNPNLYWYRQAAGRGLQLLFYSVGIGQISSEVPQNLSASRPQDRQFILSSKKLLLSDSGFYLCAWTGTGNTIYFGEGSWLTVV.